What follows describes a single TCR beta chain. As yet, its antigen is unknown. This record comes from a study of graft-versus-host responses after intestinal transplantation. Looking at the study overall: Recipients uniformly received anti-thymocyte globulin induction, followed by tacrolimus and steroids for 3 to 4 years.

V gave up 2 bases and J gave up 2 bases, with 14 bases separating them. The CDR3 runs 16 residues. The germline V gene encodes CDR1 MDHEN and CDR2 SYDVKM. Points from the study as a whole: Early after transplant, HvG declines were associated with peak levels of circulating GvH clones.

Sequencing used immunoSEQ multiplex PCR; TCRdb keeps in-frame clones, though not all of them. This sample has 120,000 or so clones, with roughly 95% found just once. The V call is TRBV28, the J call TRBJ2-3; D unresolved. The sequence came from a human donor who received an intestinal transplant. This material consisted of unstimulated CD8+ T cells sorted from spleen or lymph node cells, taken before intestinal transplant. The CDR3 DNA reads as TGTGCCAGCAGTTTACAGCTCGCGACCTACACAGATACGCAGTATTTT. It translates to CASSLQLATYTDTQYF.